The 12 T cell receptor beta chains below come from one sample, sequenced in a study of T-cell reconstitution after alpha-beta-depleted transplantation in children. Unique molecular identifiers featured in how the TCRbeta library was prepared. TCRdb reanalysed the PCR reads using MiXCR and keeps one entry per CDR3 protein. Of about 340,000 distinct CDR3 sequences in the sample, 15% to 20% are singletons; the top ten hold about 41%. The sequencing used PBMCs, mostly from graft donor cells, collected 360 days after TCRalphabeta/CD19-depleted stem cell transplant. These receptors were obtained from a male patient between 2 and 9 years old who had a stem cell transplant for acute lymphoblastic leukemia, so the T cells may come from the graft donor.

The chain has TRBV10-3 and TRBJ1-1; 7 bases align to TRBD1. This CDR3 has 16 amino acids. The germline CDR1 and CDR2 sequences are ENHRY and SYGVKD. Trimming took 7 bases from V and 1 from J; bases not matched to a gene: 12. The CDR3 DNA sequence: TGTGCCATCAAAGGGGGCCCAGGACAGGAGAACACTGAAGCTTTCTTT. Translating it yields CAIKGGPGQENTEAFF.

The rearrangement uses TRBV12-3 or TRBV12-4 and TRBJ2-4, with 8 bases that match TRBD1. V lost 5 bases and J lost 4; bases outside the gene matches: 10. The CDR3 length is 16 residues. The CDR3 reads CASSPSPGGLKNIQYF. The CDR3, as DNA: TGTGCCAGCAGTCCGTCCCCAGGGGGCTTAAAAAACATTCAGTACTTC.

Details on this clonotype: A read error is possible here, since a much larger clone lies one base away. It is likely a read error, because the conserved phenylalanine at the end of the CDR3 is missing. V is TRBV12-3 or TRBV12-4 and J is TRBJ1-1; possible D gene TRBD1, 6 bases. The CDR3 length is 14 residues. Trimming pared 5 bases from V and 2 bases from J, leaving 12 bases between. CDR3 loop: CASSAQGYNTEAFY. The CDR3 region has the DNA TGTGCCAGCAGTGCACAGGGATATAACACTGAAGCTTTCTAT.

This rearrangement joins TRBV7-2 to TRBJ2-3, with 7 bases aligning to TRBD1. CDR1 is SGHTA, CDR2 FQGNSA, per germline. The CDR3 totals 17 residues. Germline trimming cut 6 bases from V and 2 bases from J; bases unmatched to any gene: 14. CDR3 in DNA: TGTGCCAGCAGTCAAGACAGGGTACCCGCTCACACAGATACGCAGTATTTT. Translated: CASSQDRVPAHTDTQYF.

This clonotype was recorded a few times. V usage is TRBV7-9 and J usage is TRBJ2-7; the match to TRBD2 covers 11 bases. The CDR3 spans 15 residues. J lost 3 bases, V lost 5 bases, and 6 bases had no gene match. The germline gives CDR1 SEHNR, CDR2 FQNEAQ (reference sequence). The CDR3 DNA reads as TGTGCCAGCAGCCTCACCGGGACTAGCGGCTACGAGCAGTACTTC. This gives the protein CASSLTGTSGYEQYF.

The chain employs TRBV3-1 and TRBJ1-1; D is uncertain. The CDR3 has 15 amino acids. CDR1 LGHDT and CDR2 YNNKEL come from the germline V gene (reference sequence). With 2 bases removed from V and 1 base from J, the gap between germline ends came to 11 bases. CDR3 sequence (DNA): TGTGCCAGCAGCCAAATGCCGGTGGGGAACACTGAAGCTTTCTTT. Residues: CASSQMPVGNTEAFF.

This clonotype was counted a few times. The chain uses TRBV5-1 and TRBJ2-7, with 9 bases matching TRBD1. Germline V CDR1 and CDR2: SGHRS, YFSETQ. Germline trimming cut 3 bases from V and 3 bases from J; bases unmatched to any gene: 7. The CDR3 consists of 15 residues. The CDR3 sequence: CASSSGQGLYYEQYF. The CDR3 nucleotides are TGCGCCAGCAGCTCGGGACAGGGACTCTACTACGAGCAGTACTTC.

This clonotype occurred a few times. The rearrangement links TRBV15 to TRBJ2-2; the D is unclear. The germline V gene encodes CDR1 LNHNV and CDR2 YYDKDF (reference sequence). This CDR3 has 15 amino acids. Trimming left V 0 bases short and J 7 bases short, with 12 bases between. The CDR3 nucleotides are TGTGCCACCAGCAGAGATACGAGAATGGGCGGGGAGCTGTTTTTT. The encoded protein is CATSRDTRMGGELFF.

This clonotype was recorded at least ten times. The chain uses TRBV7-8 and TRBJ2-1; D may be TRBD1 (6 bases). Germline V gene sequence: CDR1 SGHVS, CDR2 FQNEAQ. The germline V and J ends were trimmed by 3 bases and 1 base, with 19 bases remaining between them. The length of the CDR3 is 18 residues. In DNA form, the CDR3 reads TGTGCCAGCAGCTTGGGCCGGGATGGGGGCGTTTCCTACAATGAGCAGTTCTTC. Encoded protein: CASSLGRDGGVSYNEQFF.

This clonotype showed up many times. CDR3 sequence: CASSDRTGFYNEQFF. CDR3 sequence (DNA): TGCGCCAGCAGCGATCGGACAGGCTTTTACAATGAGCAGTTCTTC. This chain uses TRBV5-1 with TRBJ2-1, with TRBD1 matching over 7 bases. In germline, CDR1 is SGHRS, CDR2 YFSETQ. The CDR3 length is 15 residues. The junction had 8 bases not matched to a gene; V was cut back by 4 bases and J by 4 bases.

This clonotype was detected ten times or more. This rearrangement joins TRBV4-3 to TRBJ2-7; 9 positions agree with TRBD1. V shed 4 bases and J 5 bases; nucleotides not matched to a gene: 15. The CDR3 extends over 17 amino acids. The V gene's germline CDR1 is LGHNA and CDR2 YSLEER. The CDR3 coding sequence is TGCGCCAGCAGCCCAAGCATCGGAGGGACAGGGATCCACGAGCAGTACTTC. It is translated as CASSPSIGGTGIHEQYF.

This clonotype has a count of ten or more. CDR3 sequence (DNA): TGTGCCAGCAGCGGAAAGTACTTC. It translates to CASSGKYF. The chain links TRBV5-8 to TRBJ2-5; the D is unclear. CDR1 is SGHTS and CDR2 is YDEGEE in the germline V gene. Trimming removed 4 bases at V and 12 bases at J, with 4 bases between. The CDR3 has 8 residues.